This record covers a single TCR beta chain. Its target is unknown. V was pared by 6 bases and J by 7 bases, with 12 bases between. The V gene's germline CDR1 is MNHNY and CDR2 SVGAGI (reference sequence). The CDR3 is made up of 13 amino acids. The PCR ran on 60 Vbeta and 13 Jbeta primers. Repertoires were generated with immunoSEQ multiplex PCR, while TCRdb's copy carries only in-frame clones and drops some. The top ten clones hold 1.5% to 2% of a sample with some 190,000 clones, around nine tenths of them seen once. This specimen belongs to a study of cytomegalovirus exposure and HLA in healthy donors. General study findings and limits: A later analysis revealed that TCR association rates differed between HLA loci, peaking at DRB1 and bottoming out at HLA-C. After further analysis at a later stage, roughly 16,000 TCR beta sequences were associated with HLA alleles at 0.05 false discovery rate.

The chain is built from TRBV6-6 and TRBJ2-2; D possibly corresponds to TRBD2 (6 bases). Sequenced sample: PBMCs. This TCR was recovered from a woman in her late teens or twenties in good health and CMV-seronegative. For the CDR3, the DNA is TGTGCCAGCAGGGTCGGGGGAAGCGGGGAGCTGTTTTTT. Amino acids: CASRVGGSGELFF.